The 14 T cell receptor beta chains listed next were all sequenced from one sample in a study of T cell responses to AZD1222 COVID-19 vaccine. Generated by immunoSEQ multiplex PCR, the TCRdb table keeps only in-frame clones and is missing some. The table lists roughly 100,000 clones, roughly 89% of them singletons. The source was peripheral blood, collected on day 0 of AZD1222 vaccination. The receptors were gathered from an adult in good health.

V gene TRBV19 combines with J gene TRBJ2-7; D not certain. Germline CDR1 LNHDA, CDR2 SQIVND (reference sequence). The CDR3 sequence is 13 residues long. The V end lost 6 bases, the J end lost 0 bases, and 9 bases lay between the germline ends. Here the CDR3 DNA reads TGTGCCAGTAGCCCCCGGCCCTCCTACGAGCAGTACTTC. The encoded protein is CASSPRPSYEQYF. Using reference TRBV19 and TRBJ2-7 for the parts outside the CDR3, the full variable domain is DGGITQSPKYLFRKEGQNVTLSCEQNLNHDAMYWYRQDPGQGLRLIYYSQIVNDFQKGDIAEGYSVSREKKESFPLTVTSAQKNPTAFYLCASSPRPSYEQYFGPGTRLTVT.

J is TRBJ2-3 and V is TRBV7-3, with no clear D. The CDR3 contains 13 residues. Germline CDR1 SGHTA, CDR2 FQGTGA. The V end lost 6 bases, the J end lost 1 base, and 8 bases lay between the germline ends. The DNA of the CDR3 is TGTGCCAGCAGACCTCAGGGCACAGATACGCAGTATTTT. This encodes CASRPQGTDTQYF.

V gene TRBV28 combines with J gene TRBJ1-2, with 10 bases matching TRBD1. V gave up 6 bases and J gave up 8 bases; unmatched junction bases: 9. The CDR3 runs 14 residues. Looked up from germline, CDR1 is MDHEN and CDR2 is SYDVKM. DNA for the CDR3: TGTGCCAGCAGATATGACAGGGGGCGCTGGGGCTACACCTTC. Amino acid sequence: CASRYDRGRWGYTF.

J is TRBJ1-3 and V is TRBV27, with D tentatively TRBD1 (5 bases). Per the germline V gene, CDR1 is MNHEY and CDR2 is SMNVEV (reference sequence). Trimming left V 5 bases short and J 0 bases short, with 17 bases between. The CDR3 totals 17 residues. CDR3 amino acids: CASSPAPGRSSGNTIYF. The CDR3 nucleotides read TGTGCCAGCAGTCCCGCACCGGGACGTTCCTCTGGAAACACCATATATTTT.

J is TRBJ2-4 and V is TRBV2, with D hard to call. The CDR3 sequence is 13 residues long. Germline loops: CDR1 SNHLY, CDR2 FYNNEI. V was clipped by 4 bases and J by 5 bases, with 9 bases between them. The CDR3 sequence: CASSASTQNIQYF. In DNA form, the CDR3 reads TGTGCCAGCAGTGCATCCACCCAAAACATTCAGTACTTC.

This sequence joins TRBV19 and TRBJ2-3; 9 positions match TRBD2. Germline values: CDR1 LNHDA, CDR2 SQIVND (reference sequence). The CDR3 length is 15 residues. Trimming cost V 3 bases and J 4 bases; bases outside gene matches: 5. The chain's CDR3 is CASSIASGKSDTQYF. CDR3 sequence (DNA): TGTGCCAGTAGTATCGCTAGCGGGAAGTCAGATACGCAGTATTTT.

The chain recombines TRBV6-6 with TRBJ1-3, with TRBD1 matching 7 bases. The CDR3 spans 18 residues. V shed 5 bases, J shed 0 bases, and the junction held 13 bases outside the gene matches. Germline V gene sequence: CDR1 MNHNY, CDR2 SVGAGI (reference sequence). CDR3 nucleotide sequence: TGTGCCAGCAGTCAACTTCGACAGGGAAAGAGCTCTGGAAACACCATATATTTT. It translates to CASSQLRQGKSSGNTIYF.

This chain joins TRBV24-1 and TRBJ2-7; TRBD1 aligns across 8 bases. After removal of 1 base from V and 7 bases from J, the junction contained 8 bases not matched to a gene. This CDR3 contains 15 residues. Per the germline V gene, CDR1 is KGHDR and CDR2 is SFDVKD. CDR3 in DNA: TGTGCCACCAGTGATTTTGGACAGGGAATGGGGGAGCAGTACTTC. Translation: CATSDFGQGMGEQYF.

The chain combines TRBV27 with TRBJ2-1, with TRBD2 matching 8 bases. CDR1 is MNHEY, CDR2 SMNVEV, per germline (reference sequence). The V gene end was trimmed by 6 bases and the J gene end by 6 bases; junction bases not matched to a gene: 7. There are 14 residues in the CDR3. The CDR3 spells CASRSAGAPNEQFF. In nucleotides, the CDR3 is TGTGCCAGCAGGTCAGCGGGAGCCCCCAATGAGCAGTTCTTC.

This clone was seen just once. The chain couples TRBV6-5 to TRBJ1-6; no clear D gene. CDR1 is MNHEY and CDR2 is SVGAGI in the germline V gene. The CDR3 is 16 residues long. V dropped 0 bases and J dropped 8 bases, with 14 bases sitting between them. The chain's CDR3 is CASSYSIKGWDSPLHF. The CDR3, as DNA: TGTGCCAGCAGTTACTCGATAAAGGGTTGGGATTCACCCCTCCACTTT.

The V gene is TRBV5-6, the J gene TRBJ2-7; D is possibly TRBD1 (5 bases). There are 15 residues in the CDR3. The V and J ends lost 3 bases and 9 bases respectively, with 22 bases between them. Germline V gives CDR1 SGHDT, CDR2 YYEEEE. Written as DNA, the CDR3 is TGTGCCAGCAGCTGGTCTGACAGACCTACGACGTGGCAGTACTTC. It codes for CASSWSDRPTTWQYF.

The V and J genes are TRBV5-4 and TRBJ2-3; 8 nucleotides agree with TRBD1. This CDR3 has 16 amino acids. Germline V gives CDR1 SGHNT, CDR2 YYREEE (reference sequence). V shed 3 bases and J 2 bases; nucleotides not matched to a gene: 8. Here the CDR3 DNA reads TGTGCCAGCAGCTGGAGGGACAGGTGCCCCACAGATACGCAGTATTTT. Translation: CASSWRDRCPTDTQYF. The whole variable domain, filled in from reference TRBV5-4 and TRBJ2-3, reads ETGVTQSPTHLIKTRGQQVTLRCSSQSGHNTVSWYQQALGQGPQFIFQYYREEENGRGNFPPRFSGLQFPNYSSELNVNALELDDSALYLCASSWRDRCPTDTQYFGPGTRLTVL.

The V gene is TRBV14, the J gene TRBJ2-3; perhaps TRBD1 as D (5 bases). Trimming shortened V by 4 bases and J by 6 bases, and 14 bases separated the two germline ends. The CDR3 runs 14 residues. CDR1 SGHDN and CDR2 FVKESK come from the germline V gene. In DNA form, the CDR3 reads TGTGCCAGCAGCCTTCTGCAGGGAAGGGATACGCAGTATTTT. Translating gives CASSLLQGRDTQYF.

This chain links TRBV20-1 with TRBJ2-3; D ambiguous. V lost 3 bases and J lost 0, with 10 bases in between. The CDR3 length is 14 residues. Germline loops: CDR1 DFQATT, CDR2 SNEGSKA (reference sequence). CDR3 amino acids: CSASPVGSTDTQYF. The CDR3 nucleotides read TGCAGTGCTAGTCCCGTCGGGAGCACAGATACGCAGTATTTT.